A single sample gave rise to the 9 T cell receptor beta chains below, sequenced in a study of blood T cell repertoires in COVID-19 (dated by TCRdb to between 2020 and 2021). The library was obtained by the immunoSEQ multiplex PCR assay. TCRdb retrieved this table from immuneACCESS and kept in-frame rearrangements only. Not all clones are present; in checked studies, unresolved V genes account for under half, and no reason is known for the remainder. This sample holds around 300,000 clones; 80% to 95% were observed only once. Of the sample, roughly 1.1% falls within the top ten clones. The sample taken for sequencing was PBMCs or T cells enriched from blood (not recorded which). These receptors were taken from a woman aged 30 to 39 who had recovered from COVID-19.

CDR3 in DNA: TGTGCCAGCAGCCCGAAGGGGCTAGGAAACACCATATATTTT. Translation gives CASSPKGLGNTIYF. The chain joins TRBV5-4 to TRBJ1-3, with TRBD1 as a possible D gene (5 bases). The CDR3 spans 14 residues. Germline V lookup: CDR1 SGHNT, CDR2 YYREEE (reference sequence). V was clipped by 4 bases and J by 4 bases, with 12 bases between them.

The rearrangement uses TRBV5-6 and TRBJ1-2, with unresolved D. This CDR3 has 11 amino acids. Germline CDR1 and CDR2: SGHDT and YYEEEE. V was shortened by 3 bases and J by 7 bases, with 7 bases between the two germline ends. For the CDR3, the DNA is TGTGCCAGCAGCTCTAGTCGTGGCTACACCTTC. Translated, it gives CASSSSRGYTF. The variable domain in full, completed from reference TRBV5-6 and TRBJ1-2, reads DAGVTQSPTHLIKTRGQQVTLRCSPKSGHDTVSWYQQALGQGPQFIFQYYEEEERQRGNFPDRFSGHQFPNYSSELNVNALLLGDSALYLCASSSSRGYTFGSGTRLTVV.

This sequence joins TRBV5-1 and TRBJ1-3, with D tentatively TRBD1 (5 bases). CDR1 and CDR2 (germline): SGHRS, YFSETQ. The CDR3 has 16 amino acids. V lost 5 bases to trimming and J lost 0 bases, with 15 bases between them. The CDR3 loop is CASSSAGTSSGNTIYF. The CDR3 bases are TGCGCCAGCAGTTCAGCGGGGACTAGCTCTGGAAACACCATATATTTT. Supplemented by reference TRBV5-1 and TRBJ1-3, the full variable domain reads KAGVTQTPRYLIKTRGQQVTLSCSPISGHRSVSWYQQTPGQGLQFLFEYFSETQRNKGNFPGRFSGRQFSNSRSEMNVSTLELGDSALYLCASSSAGTSSGNTIYFGEGSWLTVV.

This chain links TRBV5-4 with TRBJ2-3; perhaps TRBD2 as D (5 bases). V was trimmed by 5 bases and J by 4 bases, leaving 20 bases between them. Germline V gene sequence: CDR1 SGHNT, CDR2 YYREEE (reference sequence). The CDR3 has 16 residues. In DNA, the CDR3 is TGTGCCAGCAGACCCTCCTTGGGTAGCGAGGCAGATACGCAGTATTTT. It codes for CASRPSLGSEADTQYF.

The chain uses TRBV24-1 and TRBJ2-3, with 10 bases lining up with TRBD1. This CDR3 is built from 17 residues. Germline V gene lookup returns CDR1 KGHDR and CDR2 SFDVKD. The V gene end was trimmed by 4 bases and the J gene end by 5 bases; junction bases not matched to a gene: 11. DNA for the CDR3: TGTGCCACCAGTGACCCCGGGACAGGGGTGCACAAAGATACGCAGTATTTT. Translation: CATSDPGTGVHKDTQYF.

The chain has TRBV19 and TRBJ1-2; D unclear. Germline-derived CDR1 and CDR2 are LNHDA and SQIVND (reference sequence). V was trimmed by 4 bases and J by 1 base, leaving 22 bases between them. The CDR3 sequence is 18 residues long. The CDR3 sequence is CASSTPFSTRRDNYGYTF. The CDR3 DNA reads TGTGCCAGTAGTACCCCCTTCAGCACGAGGAGGGATAACTATGGCTACACCTTC.

The CDR3 DNA reads TGTGCCATCAGTGTCGGGGGGGGGCGAAACTACCAAGAGACCCAGTACTTC. This sequence encodes CAISVGGGRNYQETQYF. The chain couples TRBV10-3 to TRBJ2-5; 8 bases are shared with TRBD2. The CDR3 is 17 amino acids. The germline CDR1 and CDR2 sequences are ENHRY and SYGVKD. J was trimmed by 0 bases and V by 4 bases; bases with no gene match: 10.

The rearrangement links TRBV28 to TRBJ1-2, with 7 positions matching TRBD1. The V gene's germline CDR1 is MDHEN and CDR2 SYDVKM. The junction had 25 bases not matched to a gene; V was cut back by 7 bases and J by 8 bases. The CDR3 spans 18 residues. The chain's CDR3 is CASNPFLGTAAKLEGYTF. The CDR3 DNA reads TGTGCCAGCAATCCCTTTCTCGGGACAGCTGCTAAATTAGAGGGCTACACCTTC.

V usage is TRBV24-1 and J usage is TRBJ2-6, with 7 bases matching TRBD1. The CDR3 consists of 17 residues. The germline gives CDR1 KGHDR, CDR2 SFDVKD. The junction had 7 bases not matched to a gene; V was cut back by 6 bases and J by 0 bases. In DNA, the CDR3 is TGTGCCACCAGTTCTAGGGGGCACCTCTCTGGGGCCAACGTCCTGACTTTC. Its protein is CATSSRGHLSGANVLTF.